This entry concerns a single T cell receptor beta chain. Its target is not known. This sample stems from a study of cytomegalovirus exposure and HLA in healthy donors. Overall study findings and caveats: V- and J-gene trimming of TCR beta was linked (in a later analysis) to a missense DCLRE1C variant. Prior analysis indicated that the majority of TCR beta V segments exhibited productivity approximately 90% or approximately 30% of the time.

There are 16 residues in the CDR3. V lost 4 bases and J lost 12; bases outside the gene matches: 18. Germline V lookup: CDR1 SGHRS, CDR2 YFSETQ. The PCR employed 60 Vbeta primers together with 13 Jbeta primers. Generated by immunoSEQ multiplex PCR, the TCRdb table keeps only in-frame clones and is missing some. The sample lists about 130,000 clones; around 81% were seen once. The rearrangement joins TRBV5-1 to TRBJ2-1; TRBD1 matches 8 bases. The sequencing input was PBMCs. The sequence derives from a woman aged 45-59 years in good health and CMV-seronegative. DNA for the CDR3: TGCGCCAGCAGCGCGTCAGGGGGCTTGAGAAGTGGGGGGCAGTTCTTC. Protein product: CASSASGGLRSGGQFF.